Listed below are T cell receptor beta chains from one sample, sequenced in a study of T cell clonotyping in hematopoietic cell transplantation. Some clones are missing from TCRdb's copy, which holds only in-frame ones; the method was immunoSEQ multiplex PCR. The sample shows tens of thousands of clones, about three quarters of them seen only once. The source material was peripheral blood mononuclear cells, sampled before stem cell transplant. The source is a woman between 25 and 40 years old with chronic myeloid leukemia. Some clones in this sample may be carry-over from other donors' samples. The CDR3 runs from the conserved cysteine through the conserved F or W. D genes are given only for firm matches. For some rows the clone size is stated as once, few or many, or as a class when expanded; others skip it.

D gene: -; clone size: -; J gene: TRBJ1-1; V gene: TRBV4-1; CDR3 DNA: TGCGCCAGCAGCCAATTGAGGGGCGGGACCGCTGAAGCTTTCTTT; CDR3 protein: CASSQLRGGTAEAFF
D gene: -; clone size: -; J gene: TRBJ2-7; V gene: TRBV4-1; CDR3 DNA: TGCGCCAGCAGCCAAGATCGGTTAGCCGATTACGAGCAGTACTTC; CDR3 protein: CASSQDRLADYEQYF
D gene: -; clone size: -; J gene: TRBJ1-2; V gene: TRBV7-2; CDR3 DNA: TGTGCCAGCAGCTCGTGGGGCTATGGCTACACCTTC; CDR3 protein: CASSSWGYGYTF
D gene: TRBD2; clone size: -; J gene: TRBJ2-1; V gene: TRBV2; CDR3 DNA: TGTGCCAGCAGTGAAAGAGGTCGGGTAGCGGGGAAAGGCAATGAGCAGTTCTTC; CDR3 protein: CASSERGRVAGKGNEQFF
D gene: -; clone size: -; J gene: TRBJ1-5; V gene: TRBV6-5; CDR3 DNA: TGTGCCAGCAGCCGGACGGCCCTTAGCAATCAGCCCCAGCATTTT; CDR3 protein: CASSRTALSNQPQHF
D gene: TRBD1; clone size: -; J gene: TRBJ1-2; V gene: TRBV5-1; CDR3 DNA: TGCGCCAGCAGCTTGGGGGGCCTACAGGGGGCGCTCAATGGCTACACCTTC; CDR3 protein: CASSLGGLQGALNGYTF
D gene: -; clone size: -; J gene: TRBJ1-1; V gene: TRBV7-7; CDR3 DNA: TGTGCTAGCAGCGTCAGAGTTAACACTGAAGCTTTCTTT; CDR3 protein: CASSVRVNTEAFF
D gene: -; clone size: -; J gene: TRBJ1-5; V gene: TRBV30; CDR3 DNA: TGTGCCTGGAGCAATCTCAATCAGCCCCAGCATTTT; CDR3 protein: CAWSNLNQPQHF
D gene: -; clone size: -; J gene: TRBJ2-2; V gene: TRBV11-3; CDR3 DNA: TGTGCCAGCAGCTTAATGGGGGGAGGCACCGGGGAGCTGTTTTTT; CDR3 protein: CASSLMGGGTGELFF
D gene: TRBD2; clone size: -; J gene: TRBJ2-2; V gene: TRBV6-4; CDR3 DNA: TGTGCCTCATCCGGGACTAGTACCGGGGAGCTGTTTTTT; CDR3 protein: CASSGTSTGELFF
D gene: -; clone size: -; J gene: TRBJ2-2; V gene: TRBV5-4; CDR3 DNA: TGTGCCAGCAGCCCACCCGGGGGACAGACCCCCGGGGAGCTGTTTTTT; CDR3 protein: CASSPPGGQTPGELFF
D gene: -; clone size: -; J gene: TRBJ2-1; V gene: TRBV4-1; CDR3 DNA: TGCGCCAGCAGCCAAGAAAAGAATGAGCAGTTCTTC; CDR3 protein: CASSQEKNEQFF
D gene: TRBD1; clone size: once; J gene: TRBJ2-7; V gene: TRBV28; CDR3 DNA: TGTGCCAGCAGACCCTCGGGACAGTCCTACGAGCAGTACTTC; CDR3 protein: CASRPSGQSYEQYF
D gene: -; clone size: -; J gene: TRBJ2-3; V gene: TRBV30; CDR3 DNA: TGTGCCTGGAGTGTTGGCAGCCTGAGCACAGATACGCAGTATTTT; CDR3 protein: CAWSVGSLSTDTQYF
D gene: -; clone size: -; J gene: TRBJ1-5; V gene: TRBV6-1; CDR3 DNA: TGTGCCAGCAGCGTGGACGAGGGAAGCAATCAGCCCCAGCATTTT; CDR3 protein: CASSVDEGSNQPQHF
D gene: -; clone size: few; J gene: TRBJ2-5; V gene: TRBV29-1; CDR3 DNA: TGCAGCGTTGCCCGGGGCCGAGAGACCCAGTACTTC; CDR3 protein: CSVARGRETQYF
D gene: -; clone size: -; J gene: TRBJ1-2; V gene: TRBV2; CDR3 DNA: TGTGCCAGCAGCTGGGCGGAGAACTATGGCTACACCTTC; CDR3 protein: CASSWAENYGYTF
D gene: -; clone size: -; J gene: TRBJ1-1; V gene: TRBV6-5; CDR3 DNA: TGTGCCAGCGCCAACAGGGTGTATTCCACTGAAGCTTTCTTT; CDR3 protein: CASANRVYSTEAFF
D gene: -; clone size: -; J gene: TRBJ1-6; V gene: TRBV2; CDR3 DNA: TGTGCCAGCAGTTTCTTTGACGGTAAAGCTTCACCCCTCCACTTT; CDR3 protein: CASSFFDGKASPLHF
D gene: -; clone size: -; J gene: TRBJ1-2; V gene: TRBV5-1; CDR3 DNA: TGCGCCAGCAGCTTGGTAGAGGGACCCATGTTTGGCTACACCTTC; CDR3 protein: CASSLVEGPMFGYTF
D gene: TRBD1; clone size: -; J gene: TRBJ2-1; V gene: TRBV5-1; CDR3 DNA: TGCGCCAGCAGCTTAGAACAGGGGATAGATGAGCAGTTCTTC; CDR3 protein: CASSLEQGIDEQFF
D gene: -; clone size: -; J gene: TRBJ2-7; V gene: TRBV15; CDR3 DNA: TGTGCCACCAGCAGAGATCTAGGACGGGCCTACGAGCAGTACTTC; CDR3 protein: CATSRDLGRAYEQYF
D gene: -; clone size: few; J gene: TRBJ1-1; V gene: TRBV6-4; CDR3 DNA: TGTGCCAGCCGTGGTGTTGCCTCAAACACTGAAGCTTTCTTT; CDR3 protein: CASRGVASNTEAFF
D gene: TRBD1; clone size: -; J gene: TRBJ2-7; V gene: TRBV6-5; CDR3 DNA: TGTGCCAGCAGTTCCCACAGGGGCTACGAGCAGTACTTC; CDR3 protein: CASSSHRGYEQYF
D gene: -; clone size: -; J gene: TRBJ1-2; V gene: TRBV9; CDR3 DNA: TGTGCCAGCAGCGACCAGGGGCCCTATGGCTACACCTTC; CDR3 protein: CASSDQGPYGYTF
D gene: -; clone size: -; J gene: TRBJ2-5; V gene: TRBV7-2; CDR3 DNA: TGTGCCGGCAGCTTACTCCGGGACACTCAAGAGACCCAGTACTTC; CDR3 protein: CAGSLLRDTQETQYF
D gene: -; clone size: -; J gene: TRBJ1-2; V gene: TRBV5-6; CDR3 DNA: TGTGCCAGCAGCTTCCGGGACACCATTAACTATGGCTACACCTTC; CDR3 protein: CASSFRDTINYGYTF
D gene: -; clone size: few; J gene: TRBJ2-7; V gene: TRBV30; CDR3 DNA: TGTGCCTGGAGGCCCGGCGGCGAGCAGTACTTC; CDR3 protein: CAWRPGGEQYF
D gene: TRBD1; clone size: once; J gene: TRBJ2-7; V gene: TRBV6-5; CDR3 DNA: TGTGCCAGCAGTTTACCGGGACAGGGCTACGAGCAGTACTTC; CDR3 protein: CASSLPGQGYEQYF
D gene: -; clone size: -; J gene: TRBJ2-5; V gene: TRBV4-2; CDR3 DNA: TGTGCCAGCAGCCAGGGTCTAGCGCGGGAGACCCAGTACTTC; CDR3 protein: CASSQGLARETQYF
D gene: -; clone size: -; J gene: TRBJ1-4; V gene: TRBV25-1; CDR3 DNA: TGTGCCAGCAGTGTTCTAGGGGGGGGGAAAACTAATGAAAAACTGTTTTTT; CDR3 protein: CASSVLGGGKTNEKLFF
D gene: -; clone size: -; J gene: TRBJ1-1; V gene: TRBV7-2; CDR3 DNA: TGTGCCAGCAGCTCCCAGGGGAACACTGAAGCTTTCTTT; CDR3 protein: CASSSQGNTEAFF
D gene: -; clone size: -; J gene: TRBJ1-5; V gene: TRBV30; CDR3 DNA: TGTGCCTGGAGTGTATCCAGCCATAGCAATCAGCCCCAGCATTTT; CDR3 protein: CAWSVSSHSNQPQHF
D gene: TRBD1; clone size: -; J gene: TRBJ2-1; V gene: TRBV11-2; CDR3 DNA: TGTGCCAGCAGCCCTATTCAGGGGGCTCCTTCCTACAATGAGCAGTTCTTC; CDR3 protein: CASSPIQGAPSYNEQFF
D gene: -; clone size: -; J gene: TRBJ2-7; V gene: TRBV2; CDR3 DNA: TGTGCCAGCAGGGCCCAGGGTGCCGAGCAGTACTTC; CDR3 protein: CASRAQGAEQYF
D gene: TRBD1; clone size: -; J gene: TRBJ1-5; V gene: TRBV6-5; CDR3 DNA: TGTGCCAGCAGTTCCTCCGGGACAGGCAATCAGCCCCAGCATTTT; CDR3 protein: CASSSSGTGNQPQHF
D gene: -; clone size: -; J gene: TRBJ1-2; V gene: TRBV2; CDR3 DNA: TGTGCCAGCAGTGAAGCGGTTGGCTACACCTTC; CDR3 protein: CASSEAVGYTF
D gene: -; clone size: -; J gene: TRBJ1-6; V gene: TRBV7-2; CDR3 DNA: TGTGCCAGCAGCTTGGTTACGAATTCACCCCTCCACTTT; CDR3 protein: CASSLVTNSPLHF
D gene: -; clone size: -; J gene: TRBJ2-6; V gene: TRBV6-5; CDR3 DNA: TGTGCCAGCAGTTACTCTGGGCTCTCTGGGGCCAACGTCCTGACTTTC; CDR3 protein: CASSYSGLSGANVLTF
D gene: -; clone size: -; J gene: TRBJ1-6; V gene: TRBV7-6; CDR3 DNA: TGTGCCAGCAGCTTCACCGGGAACCATTCACCCCTCCACTTT; CDR3 protein: CASSFTGNHSPLHF
D gene: -; clone size: once; J gene: TRBJ1-6; V gene: TRBV10-3; CDR3 DNA: TGTGCCATCAGTGAGCAGCTTAATTATAATTCACCCCTCCACTTT; CDR3 protein: CAISEQLNYNSPLHF
D gene: -; clone size: -; J gene: TRBJ1-1; V gene: TRBV4-3; CDR3 DNA: TGCGCCAGCAGCCAGAGTTGGTCATACACTGAAGCTTTCTTT; CDR3 protein: CASSQSWSYTEAFF
D gene: -; clone size: -; J gene: TRBJ2-3; V gene: TRBV25-1; CDR3 DNA: TGTGCCAGCACTTTCGGAGATACGCAGTATTTT; CDR3 protein: CASTFGDTQYF
D gene: -; clone size: few; J gene: TRBJ1-2; V gene: TRBV20-1; CDR3 DNA: TGCAGTGCTAAGACGGATAACGCCTTC; CDR3 protein: CSAKTDNAF
D gene: TRBD1; clone size: -; J gene: TRBJ2-2; V gene: TRBV9; CDR3 DNA: TGTGCCAGCAGCGTAGGACAGGGAAACACCGGGGAGCTGTTTTTT; CDR3 protein: CASSVGQGNTGELFF
D gene: -; clone size: -; J gene: TRBJ1-2; V gene: TRBV28; CDR3 DNA: TGTGCCAGCAGTTTCACAGAGAACTATGGCTACACCTTC; CDR3 protein: CASSFTENYGYTF
D gene: -; clone size: once; J gene: TRBJ1-1; V gene: TRBV30; CDR3 DNA: TGTGCCTGGAGTGTTGGGGTTACGAACACTGAAGCTTTCTTT; CDR3 protein: CAWSVGVTNTEAFF
D gene: -; clone size: -; J gene: TRBJ1-3; V gene: TRBV11-2; CDR3 DNA: TGTGCCAGCAGCACCCCACGGGGCTCTGGAAACACCATATATTTT; CDR3 protein: CASSTPRGSGNTIYF
D gene: -; clone size: -; J gene: TRBJ2-2; V gene: TRBV25-1; CDR3 DNA: TGTGCCAGCAGTAAACAGGTCACTACCGGGGAGCTGTTTTTT; CDR3 protein: CASSKQVTTGELFF
D gene: -; clone size: -; J gene: TRBJ1-5; V gene: TRBV4-3; CDR3 DNA: TGCGCCAGCAGCCAAGAAAGGGAGTGGCCCCAGCATTTT; CDR3 protein: CASSQEREWPQHF
D gene: -; clone size: few; J gene: TRBJ2-3; V gene: TRBV7-8; CDR3 DNA: TGTGCCAGCAGCGCGGGATTAGCGGAAGGCACAGATACGCAGTATTTT; CDR3 protein: CASSAGLAEGTDTQYF
D gene: -; clone size: -; J gene: TRBJ2-1; V gene: TRBV7-2; CDR3 DNA: TGTGCCAGCAGCTTTATCGGTTACAATGAGCAGTTCTTC; CDR3 protein: CASSFIGYNEQFF
D gene: TRBD1; clone size: once; J gene: TRBJ2-2; V gene: TRBV5-6; CDR3 DNA: TGTGCCAGCCGCTCGACAGGGGACACCGGGGAGCTGTTTTTT; CDR3 protein: CASRSTGDTGELFF
D gene: -; clone size: -; J gene: TRBJ1-6; V gene: TRBV6-5; CDR3 DNA: TGTGCCAGCAGTTACGCTGGGAACCGGCCCCTCCACTTT; CDR3 protein: CASSYAGNRPLHF
D gene: TRBD1; clone size: -; J gene: TRBJ1-2; V gene: TRBV13; CDR3 DNA: TGTGCCAGCAGTTCCGACAGGGCCTATGGCTACACCTTC; CDR3 protein: CASSSDRAYGYTF
D gene: TRBD1; clone size: once; J gene: TRBJ1-4; V gene: TRBV19; CDR3 DNA: TGTGCCAGTACCACAGGGGGCAACGGTGAAAAACTGTTTTTT; CDR3 protein: CASTTGGNGEKLFF
D gene: TRBD2; clone size: -; J gene: TRBJ2-7; V gene: TRBV5-4; CDR3 DNA: TGTGCCAGCAGCCAGACTAGCGGGGGACCAACGGGGGAGCAGTACTTC; CDR3 protein: CASSQTSGGPTGEQYF